Listed below are T cell receptor beta chains from one sample, sequenced in a study of T cells in Graves' hyperthyroidism and ophthalmopathy. TCRdb re-called the multiplex PCR reads through MiXCR, storing one row per CDR3 protein. Among about 380,000 distinct CDR3 sequences, around 14% were seen once, and the ten largest hold 9.5% to 11%. Material for sequencing was blood. These receptors were obtained from a woman aged 55-70 years with Graves' hyperthyroidism. The CDR3 runs from the conserved cysteine through the conserved F or W. The D gene is left open where the match is weak. For some rows the clone size is stated as once, few or many, or as a class when expanded; others skip it.

>TRBV19|-|TRBJ2-7|-
TGTGCCAGTAGTATGAGGAAAGGGAGTGAGCAGTACTTC
CASSMRKGSEQYF
>TRBV12-3/TRBV12-4|-|TRBJ1-1|-
TGTGCCAGCACCGGCCGGGCGGAAGCTTTCTTT
CASTGRAEAFF
>TRBV5-1|TRBD1|TRBJ1-5|many
TGCGCCAGCAGCTTGGAAGGACAGGGCAATCAGCCCCAGCATTTT
CASSLEGQGNQPQHF
>TRBV27|-|TRBJ2-5|many
TGTGCCAGTACCCCCCGGGACGGGAACCCCTTCGAGACCCAGTACTTC
CASTPRDGNPFETQYF
>TRBV20-1|-|TRBJ1-1|many
TGCAGTGCTAGACGGCGGAACACTGAAGCTTTCTTT
CSARRRNTEAFF
>TRBV4-1|-|TRBJ1-3|few
TGCGCCAGCAGCCGATCAACTCCACGGGGCTCTGGAAACACCATATATTTT
CASSRSTPRGSGNTIYF
>TRBV12-3/TRBV12-4|-|TRBJ1-1|many
TGTGCCAGCAGACCTGACGGGGGGGGATTCACTGAAGCTTTCTTT
CASRPDGGGFTEAFF
>TRBV24-1|-|TRBJ2-5|few
TGTGCCACCAGTGATCACACCCTTAGAGAGACCCAGTACTTC
CATSDHTLRETQYF
>TRBV27|-|TRBJ1-5|many
TGTGCCAGCAGTTTAGATGCGGATCTGGGGGTTAGCAATCAGCCCCAGCATTTT
CASSLDADLGVSNQPQHF
>TRBV2|TRBD2|TRBJ2-2|many
TGTGCCAGCAGCCTCGGGGGGGGAGCGAACACCGGGGAGCTGTTTTTT
CASSLGGGANTGELFF
>TRBV15|TRBD1|TRBJ1-5|-
TGTGCCACCAGAGGGACAGGGGGGACTAATAGCAATCAGCCCCAGCATTTT
CATRGTGGTNSNQPQHF
>TRBV29-1|-|TRBJ2-7|many
TGCAGCGGTATCGGACAGTACTCCTACGAGCAGTACTTC
CSGIGQYSYEQYF
>TRBV28|-|TRBJ1-1|few
TGTGCCAGCAGTTTAGAGGGCCAGGGCCAGAACACTGAAGCTTTCTTT
CASSLEGQGQNTEAFF
>TRBV29-1|-|TRBJ2-7|few
TGCAGCGTCGCCCCGAACGGGCCGTTCGACGAGCAGTACTTC
CSVAPNGPFDEQYF
>TRBV30|-|TRBJ1-1|many
TGTGCCTGGAGCCGTGGGGGGGCAGCTTTCTTT
CAWSRGGAAFF
>TRBV20-1|-|TRBJ1-1|many
TGCAGTGCTGCCCCCCGGGAGAACACTGAAGCTTTCTTT
CSAAPRENTEAFF
>TRBV5-1|-|TRBJ2-3|few
TGCGCCAGCAGCTTGATCGAAGTATCAGATACGCAGTATTTT
CASSLIEVSDTQYF
>TRBV12-3/TRBV12-4|-|TRBJ1-2|many
TGTGCCAGCAGTGGACGGCTACTCTATGGCTACACCTTC
CASSGRLLYGYTF
>TRBV7-9|TRBD1|TRBJ2-2|few
TGTGCCAGCAGCCGCGGGACAGGGGGGCCCACCGGGGAGCTGTTTTTT
CASSRGTGGPTGELFF
>TRBV5-1|TRBD1|TRBJ2-1|many
TGCGCCAGCAGCTTGCCGCTGGACAGGGGCGATGAGCAGTTCTTC
CASSLPLDRGDEQFF
>TRBV2|-|TRBJ2-1|-
TGTGCCAGCAGTCTTAAAGGGGTTTTATTCGCCAATGAGCAGTTCTTC
CASSLKGVLFANEQFF
>TRBV7-6|TRBD1|TRBJ2-5|-
TGTGCCAGCAGCCTCGGTTGGGACAGGGATGGGACCCAGTACTTC
CASSLGWDRDGTQYF
>TRBV19|TRBD1|TRBJ2-7|few
TGTGCCAGTAGTATCCTCGGGACAGGGGTCCACGAGCAGTACTTC
CASSILGTGVHEQYF
>TRBV10-3|-|TRBJ2-7|few
TGTGCCATCAGTGAGTCTCCAAAATGGGGCGAGCAGTACTTC
CAISESPKWGEQYF
>TRBV18|TRBD2|TRBJ2-2|-
TGTGCCAGCTCTCCGATTCGGACTAGCGGGAGTAGGACCGGGGAGCTGTTTTTT
CASSPIRTSGSRTGELFF
>TRBV28|-|TRBJ2-3|many
TGTGCCAGCAGTACAAGCGTCGACGCAGATACGCAGTATTTT
CASSTSVDADTQYF
>TRBV2|TRBD2|TRBJ2-3|few
TGTGCCAGCACGGGACTAGCGAAATCAGATACGCAGTATTTT
CASTGLAKSDTQYF
>TRBV12-3/TRBV12-4|-|TRBJ2-2|-
TGTGCCAGCAGTTTAGGGGGGAGTGTGGGCACCGGGGAGCTGTTTTTT
CASSLGGSVGTGELFF
>TRBV7-9|TRBD1|TRBJ1-1|-
TGTGCCAGCAGCTCAGAGACAGGGGCTGCGGGGATAGCTTTCTTT
CASSSETGAAGIAFF
>TRBV20-1|-|TRBJ2-3|many
TGCAGTGCTCAGACTAGTCCCTTCACAGATACGCAGTATTTT
CSAQTSPFTDTQYF